This TCR beta chain was captured by sequencing in a study of monozygotic twins with cystic fibrosis. In the study overall: Library input was approximately 2.7 micrograms of fragmented DNA, with about 15 PCR cycles.

Measured with immunoSEQ multiplex PCR; TCRdb has only the in-frame clones, and not every one. The sample lists about 35,000 clones, just over 65% occurring once. As regards this clone: Its antigen remains unknown.

From germline, CDR1 is SGDLS and CDR2 YYNGEE. The trim removed 1 base at V and 6 bases at J, leaving 4 bases unmatched. CDR3 size: 15 residues. Study results and limitations: No link emerged between shared CDR3 counts and age, concordance or severity. Monozygotic CF twin pairs shared significantly more nucleotide-identical clonotypes than unrelated CF individuals did.

The chain links TRBV9 to TRBJ2-1, with 10 bases that match TRBD2. The specimen sequenced was blood. The TCR originated in a girl aged 5 to 17 with cystic fibrosis. The CDR3 DNA follows: TGTGCCAGCAGCGTAAGCGGGAGGGGACTCAATGAGCAGTTCTTC. This gives the protein CASSVSGRGLNEQFF.